A single sample is the source of the 29 T cell receptor beta chains below, sequenced in a study of blood T cell repertoires in COVID-19 (dated by TCRdb to 2020 to 2021). Library generation was performed with the immunoSEQ multiplex PCR assay. Sourced from immuneACCESS, this table was stored by TCRdb with only in-frame sequences that have V and J called. A share of the clones is absent; for the studies checked, an unresolved V gene accounts for under half, and the remainder has no known explanation. This sample has 100,000 to 150,000 clones in its table, and about 89% of those were observed once. Together, the top ten hold 9.5% to 12% of the sample. Source material: peripheral blood. These receptors were obtained from a woman between 70 and 85 years old with COVID-19, enrolled during active disease.

The chain uses TRBV28 and TRBJ1-5, with 8 bases lining up with TRBD1. With 2 bases clipped from V and 2 bases from J, the junction kept 2 bases outside the gene matches. The CDR3 has 15 amino acids. Germline V CDR1 and CDR2: MDHEN, SYDVKM. The CDR3 region is CASSLQGAGNQPQHF. Here the CDR3 DNA reads TGTGCCAGCAGTTTACAGGGGGCTGGCAATCAGCCCCAGCATTTT.

This rearrangement joins TRBV30 to TRBJ1-2, with TRBD1 identical over 7 bases. V gave up 0 bases and J gave up 8 bases; unmatched junction bases: 9. From germline, CDR1 is GTSNPN and CDR2 SVGIG (reference sequence). The CDR3 is 14 residues long. In nucleotides, the CDR3 is TGTGCCTGGAGTGTACAACCCAGGGGGGTCGGCTACACCTTC. Its translation: CAWSVQPRGVGYTF.

The CDR3 nucleotides are TGTGCCAGCATCCCGGGGGGGCCGGCCTATGGCTACACCTTC. Its translation is CASIPGGPAYGYTF. The gene calls are TRBV28 and TRBJ1-2; the D gene is possibly TRBD1 (6 bases). This CDR3 spans 14 amino acids. Germline V gives CDR1 MDHEN, CDR2 SYDVKM. V was pared by 7 bases and J by 4 bases, with 16 bases between.

The chain recombines TRBV28 with TRBJ2-7; D may be TRBD1 (6 bases). The CDR3 has 15 residues. The germline V gene encodes CDR1 MDHEN and CDR2 SYDVKM. Trimming left V 3 bases short and J 1 base short, with 13 bases between. CDR3 amino acids: CASSFRQARSYEQYF. For the CDR3, the DNA is TGTGCCAGCAGTTTTAGACAGGCCCGATCCTACGAGCAGTACTTC.

The genes are TRBV5-1 and TRBJ2-7; 7 positions match TRBD1. V lost 0 bases, J lost 3 bases, and 6 bases stayed unmatched. The germline V gene has CDR1 SGHRS and CDR2 YFSETQ. The CDR3 totals 15 residues. In DNA form, the CDR3 reads TGCGCCAGCAGCTTGGGTCCCCAGGGGGTCTACGAGCAGTACTTC. Translation: CASSLGPQGVYEQYF.

The chain employs TRBV5-1 and TRBJ2-5; D perhaps matches TRBD1 (5 bases). The CDR3 sequence is 16 residues long. Germline values: CDR1 SGHRS, CDR2 YFSETQ. The ends were cut back, 1 base at V and 5 bases at J, with 18 bases in the middle. The CDR3 DNA sequence: TGCGCCAGCAGCTTGTCAGGGCCACCCAGGGCGGAGACCCAGTACTTC. Translating gives CASSLSGPPRAETQYF.

This clone was recorded a few times. The V call is TRBV2, the J call TRBJ2-2; the D gene is possibly TRBD1 (6 bases). The germline gives CDR1 SNHLY, CDR2 FYNNEI. Deletions cut 1 base from V and 0 bases from J, with 6 bases between. The CDR3 has 15 residues. CDR3 loop: CASSEGTANTGELFF. The CDR3 coding sequence is TGTGCCAGCAGTGAAGGGACAGCGAACACCGGGGAGCTGTTTTTT.

The CDR3: CASSTRGRASGEPLHF. CDR3 coding DNA: TGCGCCAGCAGCACCAGGGGGCGCGCCTCGGGCGAACCCCTCCACTTT. The genes are TRBV5-1 and TRBJ1-6; 8 bases fit TRBD1. After removal of 4 bases from V and 12 bases from J, the junction contained 15 bases not matched to a gene. Per germline, CDR1 SGHRS and CDR2 YFSETQ. This CDR3 is built from 16 residues.

This clone was detected only once. The J gene is TRBJ1-1, the V gene TRBV2; no clear D gene. CDR1 and CDR2 from the germline V gene are SNHLY and FYNNEI. This CDR3 has 15 amino acids. The V gene lost 3 bases and the J gene lost 0 bases, with 11 bases spanning the gap. The CDR3 DNA sequence: TGTGCCAGCAGTGAGTTGTTCGGGGTGAACACTGAAGCTTTCTTT. Amino acids: CASSELFGVNTEAFF.

The CDR3 sequence: CASSQGDRTMNTEAFF. The CDR3 region has the DNA TGCGCCAGCAGCCAAGGGGACAGGACCATGAACACTGAAGCTTTCTTT. This rearrangement joins TRBV4-1 to TRBJ1-1; 8 nucleotides agree with TRBD1. The J segment lost 0 bases and the V segment lost 1 base, leaving 4 bases of the junction unmatched. Per the germline V gene, CDR1 is MGHRA and CDR2 is YSYEKL. This CDR3 spans 16 amino acids.

The V gene is TRBV6-5, the J gene TRBJ1-6, with 7 bases aligning to TRBD1. Germline V gene sequence: CDR1 MNHEY, CDR2 SVGAGI. Trimming removed 8 bases from V and 9 bases from J; junction bases left unmatched: 10. The CDR3 totals 14 residues. For the CDR3, the DNA is TGTGCCAGCGGGAAGGGGGCATATGGTTCACCCCTCCACTTT. This sequence encodes CASGKGAYGSPLHF.

The chain joins TRBV15 to TRBJ2-3; 9 bases align to TRBD2. Germline V gene sequence: CDR1 LNHNV, CDR2 YYDKDF (reference sequence). The V and J ends lost 9 bases and 0 bases, in that order; junction bases with no gene match: 4. The CDR3 has 14 amino acids. In DNA form, the CDR3 reads TGTGCCACACTAGCGGGTACTAGCACAGATACGCAGTATTTT. Amino acid sequence: CATLAGTSTDTQYF.

J is TRBJ1-1 and V is TRBV18, with 7 bases aligning to TRBD1. The J segment lost 4 bases and the V segment lost 5 bases, leaving 7 bases of the junction unmatched. The CDR3 has 14 amino acids. Germline CDR1 KGHSH, CDR2 LQKENI. CDR3 coding DNA: TGTGCCAGCTCAAGAGACAGGGATGGCACTGAAGCTTTCTTT. Amino acids: CASSRDRDGTEAFF.

The chain combines TRBV4-1 with TRBJ1-5; 7 bases agree with TRBD1. Trimming took 5 bases from V and 10 from J; bases not matched to a gene: 14. This CDR3 has 15 residues. In germline, CDR1 is MGHRA, CDR2 YSYEKL. In nucleotides, the CDR3 is TGCGCCAGCAGCATGTCCGGGACAGTGGAGTTCCCCCAGCATTTT. Its protein is CASSMSGTVEFPQHF.

The V call is TRBV19, the J call TRBJ1-2; D remains ambiguous. Germline V gives CDR1 LNHDA, CDR2 SQIVND (reference sequence). The V gene lost 7 bases and the J gene lost 3 bases, with 12 bases spanning the gap. This CDR3 is 13 amino acids long. CDR3 region: CASKSHGDYGYTF. In DNA, the CDR3 is TGTGCCAGTAAGTCACACGGGGACTATGGCTACACCTTC.

This clone turned up a few times. This chain links TRBV27 with TRBJ2-1, with 10 bases aligning to TRBD2. The length of the CDR3 is 17 residues. After removal of 3 bases from V and 0 bases from J, the junction contained 5 bases not matched to a gene. Germline-derived CDR1 and CDR2 are MNHEY and SMNVEV (reference sequence). The CDR3: CASSFLSGGPSYNEQFF. CDR3 in DNA: TGTGCCAGCAGTTTTCTTAGCGGGGGGCCCTCCTACAATGAGCAGTTCTTC.

The chain uses TRBV19 and TRBJ1-6, with D tentatively TRBD1 (5 bases). This CDR3 spans 13 amino acids. Germline assignment: CDR1 LNHDA and CDR2 SQIVND (reference sequence). V dropped 6 bases and J dropped 7 bases, with 10 bases sitting between them. DNA of the CDR3: TGTGCCAGTAGGTCGGGGGGAAATTCACCCCTCCACTTT. The encoded protein is CASRSGGNSPLHF.

V and J are TRBV7-3 and TRBJ2-7; D uncertain. In germline, CDR1 is SGHTA, CDR2 FQGTGA. This CDR3 has 13 residues. Trimming left V 1 base short and J 4 bases short, with 8 bases between. The CDR3 coding sequence is TGTGCCAGCAGCTTAAATCCCCCTTACGAGCAGTACTTC. It codes for CASSLNPPYEQYF.

CDR3 in amino acids: CASSPLPGQLTNTGELFF. CDR3 coding DNA: TGTGCCAGTAGCCCCCTTCCGGGACAGCTCACGAACACCGGGGAGCTGTTTTTT. This rearrangement joins TRBV19 to TRBJ2-2, with 7 positions matching TRBD1. The V gene's germline CDR1 is LNHDA and CDR2 SQIVND (reference sequence). The CDR3 has 18 amino acids. V shed 6 bases, J shed 0 bases, and the junction held 13 bases outside the gene matches. Full variable domain (rest looked up from reference TRBV19 and TRBJ2-2): DGGITQSPKYLFRKEGQNVTLSCEQNLNHDAMYWYRQDPGQGLRLIYYSQIVNDFQKGDIAEGYSVSREKKESFPLTVTSAQKNPTAFYLCASSPLPGQLTNTGELFFGEGSRLTVL.

V and J are TRBV7-9 and TRBJ1-1; TRBD1 might be the D (5 bases). V lost 0 bases and J 1 base, leaving 9 bases between the germline ends. The CDR3 extends over 15 amino acids. The V gene's germline CDR1 is SEHNR and CDR2 FQNEAQ (reference sequence). CDR3 loop: CASSLAGGSNTEAFF. CDR3 DNA: TGTGCCAGCAGCTTAGCCGGGGGATCGAACACTGAAGCTTTCTTT.

V usage is TRBV5-8 and J usage is TRBJ2-4, with D unclear. Germline lookup yields CDR1 SGHTS and CDR2 YDEGEE. V lost 2 bases and J 0 bases, leaving 6 bases between the germline ends. The CDR3 runs 14 residues. Here the CDR3 reads CASSLVVAKNIQYF. Here the CDR3 DNA reads TGTGCCAGCAGCTTAGTAGTAGCCAAAAACATTCAGTACTTC. The full variable domain, its missing parts supplied by reference TRBV5-8 and TRBJ2-4, is EAGVTQSPTHLIKTRGQQATLRCSPISGHTSVYWYQQALGLGLQFLLWYDEGEERNRGNFPPRFSGRQFPNYSSELNVNALELEDSALYLCASSLVVAKNIQYFGAGTRLSVL.

For this clone: This specimen includes other DNA sequences encoding the same CDR3. The rearrangement uses TRBV28 and TRBJ2-3; no clear D gene. The ends were cut back, 6 bases at V and 0 bases at J, with 7 bases in the middle. Germline V lookup: CDR1 MDHEN, CDR2 SYDVKM. There are 13 residues in the CDR3. The CDR3 reads CASSLTSTDTQYF. CDR3 DNA: TGTGCCAGCAGCCTCACTAGCACAGATACGCAGTATTTT.

The rearrangement links TRBV19 to TRBJ2-5; D is perhaps TRBD2 (5 bases). The CDR3 is made up of 14 amino acids. The germline V gene encodes CDR1 LNHDA and CDR2 SQIVND (reference sequence). V was cut by 8 bases and J by 4 bases, with 17 bases left in between. The CDR3 DNA reads as TGTGCCAGTGCCCGGGATTTCGGAGGAGAGACCCAGTACTTC. It encodes CASARDFGGETQYF.

The J gene is TRBJ2-3, the V gene TRBV19, with 11 bases lining up with TRBD2. With V trimmed by 6 bases and J by 6 bases, 11 bases remained unmatched. Germline assignment: CDR1 LNHDA and CDR2 SQIVND (reference sequence). The CDR3 sequence is 16 residues long. The CDR3: CASSTRLAGLSDTQYF. CDR3 bases: TGTGCCAGTAGCACTAGACTAGCGGGGCTGTCTGATACGCAGTATTTT. The full variable domain, completed using reference TRBV19 and TRBJ2-3, is DGGITQSPKYLFRKEGQNVTLSCEQNLNHDAMYWYRQDPGQGLRLIYYSQIVNDFQKGDIAEGYSVSREKKESFPLTVTSAQKNPTAFYLCASSTRLAGLSDTQYFGPGTRLTVL.

This clone was recorded a few times. This chain joins TRBV3-1 (or the pseudogene TRBV3-2) and TRBJ2-2; possible D gene TRBD1, 5 bases. This CDR3 is built from 15 residues. V was cut by 2 bases and J by 2 bases, with 9 bases left in between. Germline V lookup: CDR1 LGHDT, CDR2 YNNKEL (reference sequence). The CDR3 sequence is CASSQQGINTGELFF. DNA of the CDR3: TGTGCCAGCAGCCAACAGGGAATTAACACCGGGGAGCTGTTTTTT.

The rearrangement joins TRBV29-1 to TRBJ1-1; D gene uncertain. Trimming cost V 2 bases and J 4 bases, with 11 bases left between them. This CDR3 has 13 amino acids. Germline V gene lookup returns CDR1 SQVTM and CDR2 ANQGSEA. DNA for the CDR3: TGCAGCGTTGAATCCGGGTACGGCACTGAAGCTTTCTTT. Protein sequence: CSVESGYGTEAFF.

Only one count was recorded for this clone. The chain recombines TRBV30 with TRBJ2-7; D may be TRBD1 (5 bases). The V gene's germline CDR1 is GTSNPN and CDR2 SVGIG (reference sequence). The CDR3 has 13 amino acids. Trimming removed 0 bases at V and 3 bases at J, with 9 bases between. The CDR3 nucleotides are TGTGCCTGGAGTGTATGGGGCAACTACGAGCAGTACTTC. Amino acid sequence: CAWSVWGNYEQYF.

J is TRBJ1-5 and V is TRBV6-5; D might be TRBD1 (5 bases). The V end lost 8 bases, the J end lost 3 bases, and 8 bases lay between the germline ends. Germline CDR1 and CDR2: MNHEY and SVGAGI. The CDR3 is 12 residues long. The CDR3 reads CASGHSNQPQHF. In DNA form, the CDR3 reads TGTGCCAGCGGACATTCCAATCAGCCCCAGCATTTT.

The table lists this clone with a count of one. The chain has TRBV5-6 and TRBJ2-2; D call uncertain. The CDR3 is 15 amino acids. Trimming took off 4 bases at V and 6 bases at J, with 16 bases between the two ends. The germline V gene encodes CDR1 SGHDT and CDR2 YYEEEE. The CDR3 DNA is TGTGCCAGCAGCCCGCAGTATGGTCGGGCCGGGGAGCTGTTTTTT. Amino acid sequence: CASSPQYGRAGELFF.